The 23 T cell receptor beta chains below were found in one sample sequenced in a study of T-cell memory formation after mild COVID-19 (dated by TCRdb to the early 2020s). Library creation used 5' RACE. Sequencing was performed on an Illumina NovaSeq 6000. TCRdb reprocessing: public reads trimmed at Q25 with fastp, clones called with MiXCR, in-frame beta chains kept. Each CDR3 protein appears once, grouped with its most common genes and DNA. The sample table holds 95,000 to 110,000 distinct CDR3 sequences, of which around 14% were seen once. The ten largest clones represent 30% to 45% of the sample. The sequenced sample was PBMCs or a T cell subset sorted from them (not recorded which). The receptors were sampled from a man between 18 and 35 years old who had mild COVID-19 (a few samples of this study predate the infection). The sample titles of this study are shuffled in the database, so cell type and time point are left out; the donor was told from shared clones.

The chain recombines TRBV7-2 with TRBJ1-5, with 7 nucleotides matching TRBD1. Trimming cost V 5 bases and J 3 bases; bases outside gene matches: 7. Per the germline V gene, CDR1 is SGHTA and CDR2 is FQGNSA. The CDR3 has 15 residues. As DNA, the CDR3 is TGTGCCAGCAGCGCGGAGACAGGGATCAATCAGCCCCAGCATTTT. Its translation is CASSAETGINQPQHF.

J is TRBJ2-3 and V is TRBV6-5; D not resolved. CDR3 length: 16 amino acids. The V gene lost 4 bases and the J gene lost 4 bases, with 18 bases spanning the gap. Germline values: CDR1 MNHEY, CDR2 SVGAGI. CDR3 loop: CASSLIGPSVADTQYF. The CDR3 DNA reads as TGTGCCAGCAGTTTAATCGGACCGTCTGTCGCAGATACGCAGTATTTT.

This chain links TRBV7-9 with TRBJ1-4; TRBD1 is a possible D gene (6 bases). This CDR3 has 16 residues. The V end was cut by 4 bases, the J end by 5 bases, with 17 bases between. CDR1 is SEHNR, CDR2 FQNEAQ, per germline (reference sequence). The CDR3 loop reads CASSSANRDGNEKLFF. CDR3 coding DNA: TGTGCCAGCAGCTCCGCGAACAGGGACGGGAATGAAAAACTGTTTTTT.

The chain is built from TRBV3-1 and TRBJ1-2; no reliable D call. Trimming left V 0 bases short and J 7 bases short, with 15 bases between. Germline V gives CDR1 LGHDT, CDR2 YNNKEL (reference sequence). The CDR3 runs 15 residues. CDR3 coding DNA: TGTGCCAGCAGCCAAGATCTCGGAGGGAGAATTGGCTACACCTTC. Its protein is CASSQDLGGRIGYTF.

A few counts support this clonotype. The rearrangement links TRBV4-3 to TRBJ2-1; 9 bases are shared with TRBD2. CDR1 and CDR2 from the germline V gene are LGHNA and YSLEER. Trimming cost V 0 bases and J 6 bases; bases outside gene matches: 6. The CDR3 runs to 16 residues. The DNA for the CDR3 is TGCGCCAGCAGCCAAGATGGCCAGCGGGGGGTCAATGAGCAGTTCTTC. Amino acids: CASSQDGQRGVNEQFF.

This clonotype was picked up a small number of times. The gene calls are TRBV3-2 and TRBJ2-5; the D segment call TRBD1 is taken from the table without a DNA check. TRBV3-2 is a pseudogene locus. This CDR3 region has 14 residues. CDR3: CASEDREPQETQYF. CDR3 sequence (DNA): TGTGCCAGCGAGGACAGGGAGCCGCAAGAGACCCAGTACTTC.

This chain connects TRBV6-5 to TRBJ1-2; D is unclear. Per the germline V gene, CDR1 is MNHEY and CDR2 is SVGAGI. V was cut by 2 bases and J by 2 bases, with 6 bases left in between. The CDR3 contains 13 residues. CDR3 nucleotide sequence: TGTGCCAGCAGTTACGGGATAAACTATGGCTACACCTTC. Translation: CASSYGINYGYTF.

V gene TRBV4-3 combines with J gene TRBJ2-1; 8 nucleotides align to TRBD2. Germline trimming cut 0 bases from V and 8 bases from J; bases unmatched to any gene: 3. CDR1 and CDR2 (germline): LGHNA, YSLEER. The CDR3 is 14 residues long. DNA for the CDR3: TGCGCCAGCAGCCAAGAAGCGGGAGACTATGAGCAGTTCTTC. This encodes CASSQEAGDYEQFF.

Many counts were recorded for this clonotype. The chain has TRBV6-2 or TRBV6-3 and TRBJ2-4; 13 positions match TRBD2. The length of the CDR3 is 15 residues. After removal of 5 bases from V and 8 bases from J, the junction contained 6 bases not matched to a gene. Germline V lookup: CDR1 MNHEY, CDR2 SVGEGT. The CDR3 DNA reads as TGTGCCAGCAGTGGGACTAGCGGGGAAGGGGACATTCAGTACTTC. It codes for CASSGTSGEGDIQYF.

This clonotype appeared a few times. The rearrangement joins TRBV5-1 to TRBJ2-5; 7 nucleotides line up with TRBD2. The CDR3 extends over 15 amino acids. Unmatched junction bases numbered 6, after V lost 3 bases and J lost 1 base. Germline-derived CDR1 and CDR2 are SGHRS and YFSETQ. This chain's CDR3 is CASSWGGMPQETQYF. The CDR3, as DNA: TGCGCCAGCAGCTGGGGGGGGATGCCCCAAGAGACCCAGTACTTC.

This chain uses TRBV7-9 with TRBJ2-2, with D perhaps matching TRBD1 or TRBD2 (7 bases each). The CDR3 is made up of 16 amino acids. V was trimmed by 4 bases and J by 1 base, leaving 13 bases between them. Germline assignment: CDR1 SEHNR and CDR2 FQNEAQ (reference sequence). DNA of the CDR3: TGTGCCAGCAGCTGGAGCGGGACAGTGAACACCGGGGAGCTGTTTTTT. This sequence encodes CASSWSGTVNTGELFF.

There are a few counts of this clonotype. CDR3 DNA: TGTGCCACCACCAGGGACCGACCTTTTCGGCCGTCGCAGTACTTC. Translation gives CATTRDRPFRPSQYF. V is TRBV24-1 and J is TRBJ2-7; D possibly uses TRBD1 or TRBD2 (5 bases each). V shed 8 bases and J shed 9 bases, with 25 bases lying between them. The CDR3 loop spans 15 amino acids. Germline V CDR1 and CDR2: KGHDR, SFDVKD.

The sample holds many counts of this clonotype. The V call is TRBV4-1, the J call TRBJ2-7; D gene ambiguous. The germline gives CDR1 MGHRA, CDR2 YSYEKL. This CDR3 contains 16 residues. Trimming cost V 0 bases and J 0 bases, with 12 bases left between them. CDR3 loop: CASSQERPESSYEQYF. CDR3 nucleotide sequence: TGCGCCAGCAGCCAAGAGAGGCCGGAGAGCTCCTACGAGCAGTACTTC.

V is TRBV12-3 or TRBV12-4 and J is TRBJ2-5; TRBD2 might be the D (6 bases). Trimming stripped 4 bases from V and 5 bases from J, with 11 bases between. This CDR3 region has 13 residues. The CDR3 is CASSWAGLETQYF. As DNA, the CDR3 is TGTGCCAGCAGTTGGGCGGGGTTGGAGACCCAGTACTTC.

This clonotype was observed a few times. The chain has TRBV5-1 and TRBJ2-7, with D perhaps matching TRBD1 (6 bases). The ends were cut back, 6 bases at V and 0 bases at J, with 16 bases in the middle. The CDR3 spans 15 residues. Looked up from germline, CDR1 is SGHRS and CDR2 is YFSETQ. CDR3 nucleotide sequence: TGCGCCAGCAACCAGGGACAACTAGTCTCCTACGAGCAGTACTTC. Translated: CASNQGQLVSYEQYF.

This chain joins TRBV11-2 and TRBJ2-3, with D possibly matching TRBD2 (5 bases). The CDR3 is made up of 16 amino acids. V was trimmed by 4 bases and J by 0 bases, leaving 14 bases between them. CDR1 and CDR2 from the germline V gene are SGHAT and FQNNGV. This chain's CDR3 is CASSSLSSRSTDTQYF. In DNA, the CDR3 is TGTGCCAGCAGCTCCTTGTCTAGCCGTAGCACAGATACGCAGTATTTT. Full variable domain (remainder filled in from reference TRBV11-2 and TRBJ2-3): EAGVAQSPRYKIIEKRQSVAFWCNPISGHATLYWYQQILGQGPKLLIQFQNNGVVDDSQLPKDRFSAERLKGVDSTLKIQPAKLEDSAVYLCASSSLSSRSTDTQYFGPGTRLTVL.

The chain carries TRBV7-3 and TRBJ2-2, with 8 bases aligning to TRBD2. The CDR3 extends over 14 amino acids. Germline-derived CDR1 and CDR2 are SGHTA and FQGTGA. Trimming at V came to 8 bases and at J to 1 base, leaving 3 bases not matched to a gene. Here the CDR3 reads CASREGLNTGELFF. For the CDR3, the DNA is TGTGCCAGCCGGGAGGGGTTGAACACCGGGGAGCTGTTTTTT.

This clonotype was found a few times. The chain is built from TRBV4-2 and TRBJ2-2; D is ambiguous. The CDR3 has 16 amino acids. V was cut by 0 bases and J by 3 bases, with 11 bases left in between. Germline-derived CDR1 and CDR2 are LGHNA and YNFKEQ. CDR3 sequence: CASSQDALTDTGELFF. In DNA form, the CDR3 reads TGTGCCAGCAGCCAAGATGCCCTAACAGACACCGGGGAGCTGTTTTTT.

Ten or more counts support this clonotype. V gene TRBV19 combines with J gene TRBJ2-1; 11 bases match TRBD1. V was pared by 3 bases and J by 9 bases, with 4 bases of the junction left unmatched. There are 14 residues in the CDR3. CDR1 is LNHDA, CDR2 SQIVND, per germline (reference sequence). Written as DNA, the CDR3 is TGTGCCAGTAGTATTGGACAGGGGGCGTCTGAGCAGTTCTTC. This encodes CASSIGQGASEQFF.

V and J are TRBV4-2 and TRBJ2-5, with 13 nucleotides matching TRBD2. CDR1 LGHNA and CDR2 YNFKEQ come from the germline V gene. CDR3 length: 18 residues. V gave up 0 bases and J gave up 5 bases; unmatched junction bases: 9. The CDR3 reads CASSQDLLAGGPQETQYF. The CDR3 DNA reads TGTGCCAGCAGCCAAGATCTACTAGCGGGGGGGCCGCAGGAGACCCAGTACTTC.

This chain connects TRBV6-6 to TRBJ2-1; no clear D gene. Germline V gene lookup returns CDR1 MNHNY and CDR2 SVGAGI (reference sequence). The germline V and J ends were trimmed by 8 bases and 4 bases, with 6 bases remaining between them. The CDR3 runs 11 residues. CDR3 amino acids: CASSTYNEQFF. The CDR3 DNA is TGTGCCAGCTCGACGTACAATGAGCAGTTCTTC.

The CDR3 nucleotides are TGTGCCAGCAGTTTCGACAGGGCCTTTATTCAGTACTTC. Translated, it gives CASSFDRAFIQYF. The gene calls are TRBV12-3 or TRBV12-4 and TRBJ2-4; the match to TRBD1 covers 7 bases. This CDR3 region has 13 residues. Trimming cost V 3 bases and J 10 bases; bases outside gene matches: 6.

This clonotype was seen only a few times. V is TRBV9 and J is TRBJ2-4; D could derive from TRBD1 or TRBD2 (5 bases each). The CDR3 loop spans 14 amino acids. Germline V gives CDR1 SGDLS, CDR2 YYNGEE. V was cut by 4 bases and J by 7 bases, with 15 bases left in between. CDR3 region: CASSSPWDVNIQYF. In DNA form, the CDR3 reads TGTGCCAGCAGCTCTCCCTGGGACGTCAACATTCAGTACTTC.